The rows below give T cell receptor beta chains drawn from one sample of a study of cytomegalovirus exposure and HLA in healthy donors. Some clones are missing from TCRdb's copy, which holds only in-frame ones; the method was immunoSEQ multiplex PCR. Among under 200,000 clones listed, approximately 80% were seen once. The sample taken for sequencing was PBMCs. The receptors derive from a man younger than 30 in good health and CMV-seropositive. CDR3s include the opening cysteine and the closing phenylalanine or tryptophan.

j_gene,v_gene,CDR3aa
TRBJ1-2,TRBV7-9,CASSIGQGGYTF
TRBJ2-5,TRBV30,CAWSRGGGGETQYF
TRBJ2-7,TRBV7-6,CASSAGQNYEQYF
TRBJ2-2,TRBV5-4,CASSITGLGVSGELFF
TRBJ1-2,TRBV29-1,CSVESAGRNGYTF
TRBJ2-3,TRBV9,CASSVAGTRADTQYF
TRBJ2-5,TRBV4-1,CASSQGGLAEPGGTQYF
TRBJ2-7,TRBV7-9,CASSLGGRGYEQYF
TRBJ2-7,TRBV30,CAWSHGDEQYF
TRBJ2-2,TRBV27,CASTGLAGRPTGELFF
TRBJ1-4,TRBV30,CAWQRDRGGEKLFF
TRBJ2-7,TRBV7-2,CASSLATSGTPYEQYF
TRBJ2-7,TRBV4-3,CASSQGSGLAASYEQYF
TRBJ2-1,TRBV27,CASSFSFSGRAEQFF
TRBJ2-7,TRBV9,CASSVGGSDYEQYF
TRBJ2-5,TRBV9,CASSVAAGGGETQYF
TRBJ2-7,TRBV21-1,CASSKGHRSCGDSYEQYF
TRBJ2-7,TRBV19,CASSVDRGRNSYEQYF
TRBJ2-2,TRBV6-6,CASSYAGGGTGELFF
TRBJ1-1,TRBV5-1,CASSLDQGFMTEAFF
TRBJ2-1,TRBV11-1,CASSLKLSGVKNEQFF
TRBJ2-3,TRBV7-2,CASRTGGADTQYF
TRBJ1-4,TRBV7-9,CASSLNAQGAREKLFF
TRBJ2-1,TRBV7-9,CASSSNRGHRNEQFF
TRBJ1-1,TRBV5-6,CASSKGVNTEAFF
TRBJ2-5,TRBV19,CASSIYGATETQYF
TRBJ1-2,TRBV27,CASSLLTGGDYGYTF
TRBJ1-3,TRBV9,CASSNTGERGNTIYF
TRBJ1-2,TRBV5-4,CASSLSLNRDGYTF
TRBJ2-7,TRBV13,CASSFRTRGQTYEQYF
TRBJ2-1,TRBV7-9,CASSGPGTSGRFTYNEQFF
TRBJ2-2,TRBV13,CASSLDLGQGGQVFF
TRBJ1-4,TRBV25-1,CASSETGAGGEKLFF
TRBJ1-1,TRBV2,CASKGEQGRTEAFF
TRBJ2-1,TRBV7-3,CASSLTIAGGSNEQFF
TRBJ2-1,TRBV6-4,CASSRASGTGTNEQFF
TRBJ2-2,TRBV5-6,CASSLIAGIPTGELFF
TRBJ2-1,TRBV11-3,CASSPTSNEQFF
TRBJ2-7,TRBV7-6,CASSSGQYEQYF
TRBJ1-1,TRBV29-1,CSADVWNTEAFF
TRBJ2-7,TRBV6-1,CASSESSGTEEQYF
TRBJ2-7,TRBV30,CAWSLTSGIEQYF
TRBJ2-2,TRBV28,CASSGDRVTGELFF
TRBJ2-1,TRBV9,CASSVELGSQGEQFF
TRBJ1-5,TRBV2,CASRGQGAYNQPQHF
TRBJ2-7,TRBV28,CATAGSVAGVYEQYF
TRBJ2-7,TRBV19,CASSIGAAGYPGEQYF
TRBJ2-3,TRBV4-3,CASSRINGDTQYF
TRBJ2-7,TRBV9,CASSVDPYEQYF